This T cell receptor (beta chain) is from a study of regulatory T cells in long-lasting Graves disease. Library construction for TCR beta used iRepertoire HTBI primers and Arm-PCR of CDR3 regions. From the multiplex PCR reads, TCRdb called clonotypes with MiXCR, one entry per CDR3 protein. Here the sample spans about 430,000 distinct CDR3 sequences, roughly 23% being singletons. Study-wide points: Favored usage of TRBV28, TRBJ1-2 and TRBJ2-5 was recorded in persistent disease.

The V and J ends lost 5 bases and 10 bases respectively, with 20 bases between them. The CDR3 consists of 14 residues. On this clonotype: The antigen remains unidentified.

Documented time point: persistent/refractory GD, antithyroid drugs over 5 years with positive TRAb. The TCR library was made from RNA extracted from PBMCs. Diagnosis followed American Thyroid Association guidelines for Graves' disease. This chain uses TRBV12-3 or TRBV12-4 with TRBJ1-1, with a tentative D call TRBD1 (5 bases). The material sequenced was peripheral blood mononuclear cells (PBMCs), taken when the disease was refractory, from a patient treated with antithyroid drugs. This sequence was found in a female donor with Graves disease. The CDR3 is CASSPSGGIAGAFF. Written as DNA, the CDR3 is TGTGCCAGCAGTCCCAGTGGGGGTATAGCTGGAGCTTTCTTT.